This T cell receptor beta chain was captured in a study of cytomegalovirus exposure and HLA in healthy donors. PCR involved 60 Vbeta and 13 Jbeta primers. The table came from immunoSEQ multiplex PCR; TCRdb's copy has only in-frame clones and leaves some out. Of about 90,000 clones in the sample, less than 75% were seen once. Germline V lookup: CDR1 SEHNR, CDR2 FQNEAQ (reference sequence). V lost 2 bases and J lost 5; bases outside the gene matches: 11. The CDR3 extends over 16 amino acids. Points on this clone: The antigen is unknown.

Study results and limitations: A later analysis reported that several of the most significant clusters appeared to be linked to common viral pathogens, among them Epstein-Barr virus. Later analysis reportedly placed an Asian-associated ancestry cluster below the roughly 670-donor mean in N-insertions.

Sequences were obtained from PBMCs. The chain recombines TRBV7-9 with TRBJ1-1; 7 bases agree with TRBD1. The TCR originated in a man between 25 and 39 years old in good health and CMV-seronegative. The CDR3 sequence: CASSLQPPVQGTEAFF. The DNA for the CDR3 is TGTGCCAGCAGCTTACAACCTCCGGTACAGGGGACTGAAGCTTTCTTT.